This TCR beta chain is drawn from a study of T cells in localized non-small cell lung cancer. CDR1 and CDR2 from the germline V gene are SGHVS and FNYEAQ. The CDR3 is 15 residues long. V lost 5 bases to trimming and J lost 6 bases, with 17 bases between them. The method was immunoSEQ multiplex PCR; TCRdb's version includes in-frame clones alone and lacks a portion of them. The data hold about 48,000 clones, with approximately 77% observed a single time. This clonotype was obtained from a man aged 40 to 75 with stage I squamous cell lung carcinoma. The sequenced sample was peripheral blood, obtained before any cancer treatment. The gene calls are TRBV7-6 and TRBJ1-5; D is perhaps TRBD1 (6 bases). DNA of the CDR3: TGTGCCAGCAGCCCCTCCGGGACACACATTCAGCCCCAGCATTTT. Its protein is CASSPSGTHIQPQHF.